This T cell receptor (beta chain) was identified during a study of blood T cell repertoires in COVID-19. The CDR3 loop spans 14 amino acids. Trimming cost V 2 bases and J 2 bases; bases outside gene matches: 1. The germline V gene encodes CDR1 MNHEY and CDR2 SVGAGI. This clone was observed a handful of times. Produced via immunoSEQ multiplex PCR; TCRdb's table is partial and in-frame only. The table lists more than 85,000 clones, approximately 90% of them singletons. The chain joins TRBV6-5 to TRBJ2-5; 8 positions match TRBD1. The sample consisted of peripheral blood. This TCR derives from a human donor with COVID-19, enrolled during active disease. The donor label of this sample is uncertain. The CDR3 spells CASSYNRGQETQYF. In DNA, the CDR3 is TGTGCCAGCAGTTACAACAGGGGGCAAGAGACCCAGTACTTC.